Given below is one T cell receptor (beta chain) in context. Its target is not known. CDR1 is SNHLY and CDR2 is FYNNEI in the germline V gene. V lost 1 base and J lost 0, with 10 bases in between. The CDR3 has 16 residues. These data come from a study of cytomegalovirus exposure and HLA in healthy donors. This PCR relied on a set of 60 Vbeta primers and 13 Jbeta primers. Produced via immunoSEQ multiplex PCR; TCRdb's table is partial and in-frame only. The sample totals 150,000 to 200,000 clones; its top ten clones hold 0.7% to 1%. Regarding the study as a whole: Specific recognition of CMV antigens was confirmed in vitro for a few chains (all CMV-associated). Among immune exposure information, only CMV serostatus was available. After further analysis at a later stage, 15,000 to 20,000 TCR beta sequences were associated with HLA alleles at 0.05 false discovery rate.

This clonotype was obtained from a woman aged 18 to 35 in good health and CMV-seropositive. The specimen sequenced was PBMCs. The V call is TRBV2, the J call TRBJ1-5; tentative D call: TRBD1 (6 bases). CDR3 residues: CASSEGTAYSNQPQHF. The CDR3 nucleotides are TGTGCCAGCAGTGAAGGGACAGCATATAGCAATCAGCCCCAGCATTTT.